Below are 9 T cell receptor beta chains sequenced from a single sample in a study of T-cell memory formation after mild COVID-19. TCRdb reprocessed the 5' RACE reads via MiXCR and lists one record per CDR3 protein. The repertoire consists of 120,000 or so distinct CDR3 sequences, with roughly 6.2% occurring once and the leading ten covering roughly 2%. Sequenced input: PBMCs or a T cell subset sorted from them (not recorded which). These TCRs come from an adult woman who had mild COVID-19 (a few samples of this study predate the infection). Cell type and time point are not known.

This clonotype was recorded many times. The rearrangement uses TRBV5-1 and TRBJ2-2, with 7 bases that match TRBD1. The CDR3 extends over 15 amino acids. Germline lookup yields CDR1 SGHRS and CDR2 YFSETQ. J was trimmed by 7 bases and V by 1 base; bases with no gene match: 7. CDR3 loop: CASSLQGGKFGELFF. DNA for the CDR3: TGCGCCAGCAGCTTGCAAGGGGGCAAGTTCGGGGAGCTGTTTTTT.

This clonotype has at least ten counts. The chain uses TRBV5-1 and TRBJ1-3; D not certain. Germline-derived CDR1 and CDR2 are SGHRS and YFSETQ. The CDR3 is made up of 16 amino acids. Trimming shortened V by 1 base and J by 0 bases, and 11 bases separated the two germline ends. The CDR3 sequence: CASSLTHSGSGNTIYF. The CDR3 coding sequence is TGCGCCAGCAGCTTGACTCACAGCGGCTCTGGAAACACCATATATTTT. The full variable domain, with the rest looked up from reference TRBV5-1 and TRBJ1-3, is KAGVTQTPRYLIKTRGQQVTLSCSPISGHRSVSWYQQTPGQGLQFLFEYFSETQRNKGNFPGRFSGRQFSNSRSEMNVSTLELGDSALYLCASSLTHSGSGNTIYFGEGSWLTVV.

This clonotype has ten or more counts. The chain is built from TRBV2 and TRBJ1-2; 8 positions agree with TRBD1. V lost 6 bases, J lost 4 bases, and 16 bases stayed unmatched. CDR3 length: 17 residues. Germline-derived CDR1 and CDR2 are SNHLY and FYNNEI. This CDR3 is CASRPPLGAGTGYGYTF. The CDR3 DNA sequence: TGTGCCAGCAGACCCCCCCTTGGGGCAGGGACAGGCTATGGCTACACCTTC.

This clonotype was counted only a few times. The chain recombines TRBV3-1 with TRBJ2-7, with D hard to call. CDR1 is LGHDT and CDR2 is YNNKEL in the germline V gene (reference sequence). This CDR3 region has 15 residues. V lost 4 bases to trimming and J lost 3 bases, with 16 bases between them. DNA for the CDR3: TGTGCCAGCAGCCCAGGTCGGGCCACGTACTACGAGCAGTACTTC. It is translated as CASSPGRATYYEQYF.

This clonotype showed up many times. This sequence joins TRBV4-3 and TRBJ2-7; D may be TRBD2 (6 bases). The length of the CDR3 is 14 residues. Germline CDR1 LGHNA, CDR2 YSLEER. The V end lost 4 bases, the J end lost 2 bases, and 12 bases lay between the germline ends. The CDR3 sequence: CASSPHAGPYEQYF. CDR3 DNA sequence: TGCGCCAGCAGCCCACACGCGGGACCCTACGAGCAGTACTTC.

This chain links TRBV3-1 with TRBJ2-7; TRBD2 might be the D (5 bases). The V and J ends lost 0 bases and 5 bases respectively, with 17 bases between them. CDR1 and CDR2 from the germline V gene are LGHDT and YNNKEL (reference sequence). The CDR3 has 16 residues. This CDR3 is CASSQDSGVGVHEQYF. The CDR3 nucleotides are TGTGCCAGCAGCCAAGACTCCGGGGTTGGTGTCCACGAGCAGTACTTC.

The chain recombines TRBV6-5 with TRBJ2-1; a possible D gene is TRBD1 (6 bases). Germline V gene lookup returns CDR1 MNHEY and CDR2 SVGAGI. This CDR3 has 16 residues. Between the trimmed V and J ends, which lost 6 bases and 6 bases, there was a span of 21 bases. CDR3 sequence reads: CASSPFDRFEVNEQFF. CDR3 DNA sequence: TGTGCCAGCAGCCCCTTTGACAGGTTCGAGGTCAATGAGCAGTTCTTC.

This clonotype appeared a few times. The chain employs TRBV2 and TRBJ1-4; 7 bases are shared with TRBD1. CDR3 length equals 14 residues. J gave up 6 bases and V 7 bases, and 8 bases lay outside the gene matches. Germline-derived CDR1 and CDR2 are SNHLY and FYNNEI. In DNA, the CDR3 is TGTGCCAGCAACCCGGGACAGCTCCATGAAAAACTGTTTTTT. Its protein is CASNPGQLHEKLFF.

This clonotype was seen at least ten times. This sequence joins TRBV11-1 and TRBJ2-1; 13 nucleotides agree with TRBD2. The ends lost 6 bases at V and 9 bases at J; junction bases unmatched: 17. The CDR3 has 18 residues. Germline CDR1 reads SGHAT; CDR2 reads FQDESV (reference sequence). The CDR3 sequence is CASSSYRLAGGLRSEQFF. The CDR3 nucleotides are TGTGCCAGCAGTTCTTACCGACTAGCGGGGGGCCTTAGAAGTGAGCAGTTCTTC.